One and the same sample provided the 17 T cell receptor beta chains below, sequenced in a study of blood T cell repertoires in COVID-19. The data were produced by immunoSEQ multiplex PCR, yet TCRdb's version contains in-frame clones alone and is incomplete. Of just under 350,000 clones in the sample, approximately 87% were seen once. The sample was peripheral blood. Source of these receptors: a woman aged 45-65 years with COVID-19, enrolled during active disease.

This clone was found once. This rearrangement joins TRBV4-2 to TRBJ2-7; TRBD2 matches at 8 bases. The CDR3 covers 16 residues. V gave up 1 base and J gave up 2 bases; unmatched junction bases: 7. From germline, CDR1 is LGHNA and CDR2 YNFKEQ. For the CDR3, the DNA is TGTGCCAGCAGCCAAGGGGAAGCGGGAGTTGCCTACGAGCAGTACTTC. This encodes CASSQGEAGVAYEQYF.

The V and J genes are TRBV19 and TRBJ2-2; 7 positions match TRBD2. V shed 10 bases and J 4 bases; nucleotides not matched to a gene: 15. CDR1 and CDR2 from the germline V gene are LNHDA and SQIVND (reference sequence). This CDR3 contains 16 residues. CDR3 in amino acids: CAILVWGGRGTGELFF. The CDR3 DNA follows: TGTGCCATCCTAGTTTGGGGCGGGAGAGGCACCGGGGAGCTGTTTTTT.

The chain combines TRBV9 with TRBJ2-1; TRBD1 agrees at 8 bases. The CDR3 has 16 residues. V dropped 4 bases and J dropped 8; count of bases not matched to a gene: 14. Per the germline V gene, CDR1 is SGDLS and CDR2 is YYNGEE. The CDR3 DNA reads as TGTGCCAGCAGCTCACGGACAGGGCAAGTTTTTTATGAGCAGTTCTTC. The encoded protein is CASSSRTGQVFYEQFF.

V usage is TRBV7-9 and J usage is TRBJ1-2; 8 bases line up with TRBD1. Germline V lookup: CDR1 SEHNR, CDR2 FQNEAQ (reference sequence). CDR3 length: 16 amino acids. J gave up 2 bases and V 5 bases, and 10 bases lay outside the gene matches. DNA for the CDR3: TGTGCCAGCAGCCCGGATGGCGCAGGGGGCAACTATGGCTACACCTTC. It codes for CASSPDGAGGNYGYTF.

The chain has TRBV3-1 (or the pseudogene TRBV3-2) and TRBJ2-5, with D perhaps TRBD1 (5 bases). This CDR3 region has 14 residues. Germline loops: CDR1 LGHDT, CDR2 YNNKEL (reference sequence). The ends were cut back, 4 bases at V and 1 base at J, with 10 bases in the middle. CDR3 DNA: TGTGCCAGCAGCCTAGGACATCTCCAAGAGACCCAGTACTTC. It encodes CASSLGHLQETQYF.

This sequence joins TRBV7-2 and TRBJ2-5, with 11 positions matching TRBD1. Germline trimming cut 4 bases from V and 4 bases from J; bases unmatched to any gene: 5. The CDR3 is made up of 15 amino acids. Per the germline V gene, CDR1 is SGHTA and CDR2 is FQGNSA. In nucleotides, the CDR3 is TGTGCCAGCAGCTACGTGGACAGGGGGCGAGAGACCCAGTACTTC. It is translated as CASSYVDRGRETQYF.

The J gene is TRBJ1-4, the V gene TRBV21-1; TRBD1 was called by the table and not checked on the DNA. TRBV21-1 is listed as a pseudogene. The CDR3 is made up of 16 amino acids. This CDR3 is CASSSAGGGNNEKLFF. CDR3 bases: TGTGCCAGCAGCAGCGCAGGGGGCGGGAATAATGAAAAACTGTTTTTT.

V is TRBV19 and J is TRBJ1-5, with D unclear. Germline V gives CDR1 LNHDA, CDR2 SQIVND (reference sequence). The V and J ends lost 2 bases and 6 bases respectively, with 14 bases between them. There are 15 residues in the CDR3. The DNA for the CDR3 is TGTGCCAGTAGTATATCCGGGAATGCGGGTCAGCCCCAGCATTTT. Translation gives CASSISGNAGQPQHF.

The V gene is TRBV27, the J gene TRBJ2-7; the match to TRBD2 covers 7 bases. CDR1 is MNHEY and CDR2 is SMNVEV in the germline V gene (reference sequence). The CDR3 sequence is 15 residues long. V was clipped by 5 bases and J by 4 bases; unmatched bases: 11. CDR3 DNA sequence: TGTGCCAGCAGTCCCCGGGCTAGCGGATATTACGAGCAGTACTTC. It translates to CASSPRASGYYEQYF.

This clone occurred once. CDR3 loop: CASSRDRDNSPLHF. In nucleotides, the CDR3 is TGCGCCAGCAGCCGGGACAGGGATAATTCACCCCTCCACTTT. This chain links TRBV5-1 with TRBJ1-6; 9 bases are shared with TRBD1. V shed 4 bases, J shed 5 bases, and the junction held 1 base outside the gene matches. The germline V gene has CDR1 SGHRS and CDR2 YFSETQ. The CDR3 contains 14 residues.

This clone was seen a handful of times. The chain couples TRBV5-1 to TRBJ1-4; tentatively, D is TRBD1 (5 bases). The germline gives CDR1 SGHRS, CDR2 YFSETQ. Trimming removed 4 bases at V and 8 bases at J, with 24 bases between. This CDR3 is 17 amino acids long. DNA for the CDR3: TGCGCCAGCAGCGCGCACGGGGCGGGGAGAGAAGAGGAAAAACTGTTTTTT. Its protein is CASSAHGAGREEEKLFF.

The chain recombines TRBV11-2 with TRBJ2-7, with D possibly being TRBD1 (7 bases). The CDR3 totals 13 residues. V was clipped by 4 bases and J by 6 bases, with 13 bases between them. CDR1 SGHAT and CDR2 FQNNGV come from the germline V gene. The CDR3 nucleotides are TGTGCCAGCAGCTCCCCAGGGGGGCCCGAGCAGTACTTC. Its translation: CASSSPGGPEQYF.

The rearrangement links TRBV2 to TRBJ2-1, with a possible D match to TRBD1 (7 bases). The germline gives CDR1 SNHLY, CDR2 FYNNEI. This CDR3 has 15 residues. Trimming left V 6 bases short and J 13 bases short, with 25 bases between. CDR3 bases: TGTGCCAGCAGCCCAGGACAGGATCCCGGGACTCCCCAGTTCTTC. Translating it yields CASSPGQDPGTPQFF.

This sequence joins TRBV28 and TRBJ1-4, with 9 bases aligning to TRBD1. The CDR3 spans 15 residues. Germline V gene lookup returns CDR1 MDHEN and CDR2 SYDVKM. V dropped 6 bases and J dropped 4; count of bases not matched to a gene: 6. The CDR3 is CASRTQGAFNEKLFF. The DNA of the CDR3 is TGTGCCAGCAGAACACAGGGGGCTTTTAATGAAAAACTGTTTTTT.

The chain carries TRBV30 and TRBJ2-7; 11 bases align to TRBD2. Germline CDR1 reads GTSNPN; CDR2 reads SVGIG (reference sequence). V lost 2 bases and J lost 3; bases outside the gene matches: 6. The CDR3 spans 15 residues. CDR3 nucleotides: TGTGCCTGGAGTTCTAGCGGGAGGCCAAACTACGAGCAGTACTTC. Protein sequence: CAWSSSGRPNYEQYF.

The J gene is TRBJ1-1, the V gene TRBV7-2, with 8 bases aligning to TRBD1. The CDR3 extends over 14 amino acids. With 3 bases clipped from V and 0 bases from J, the junction kept 0 bases outside the gene matches. The V gene's germline CDR1 is SGHTA and CDR2 FQGNSA. CDR3 residues: CASSFRGLNTEAFF. In DNA, the CDR3 is TGTGCCAGCAGCTTCAGGGGGCTGAACACTGAAGCTTTCTTT.

The CDR3 DNA reads TGTGCCAGCAGCTTACCCGGACAGGGGCGCGCCACTGAAGCTTTCTTT. Translated, it gives CASSLPGQGRATEAFF. J is TRBJ1-1 and V is TRBV11-2; 9 nucleotides agree with TRBD1. The V gene end was trimmed by 2 bases and the J gene end by 4 bases; junction bases not matched to a gene: 8. This CDR3 region has 16 residues. CDR1 SGHAT and CDR2 FQNNGV come from the germline V gene.